These 25 T cell receptor beta chains were all obtained from the same sample, sequenced in a study of T cells in Graves' hyperthyroidism and ophthalmopathy. Regions amplified from RNA transcripts were the TCR beta CDR3 regions. TCR CDR3 regions were first amplified by RT-PCR with HTBI primers. TCRdb used MiXCR to reprocess the multiplex PCR reads, holding one entry per CDR3 protein. The data show about 640,000 distinct CDR3 sequences, around 21% seen once. Sequenced material: blood. These receptors all come from a man aged 25 to 40 with Graves' ophthalmopathy.

The V gene is TRBV11-2, the J gene TRBJ2-1; TRBD2 matches at 11 bases. The germline gives CDR1 SGHAT, CDR2 FQNNGV. The junction had 8 bases not matched to a gene; V was cut back by 3 bases and J by 4 bases. The CDR3 is 17 residues long. The CDR3 loop reads CASSFWITSGSYNEQFF. CDR3 nucleotides: TGTGCCAGCAGCTTCTGGATTACTAGCGGGAGTTACAATGAGCAGTTCTTC. Variable domain in full (rest from reference TRBV11-2 and TRBJ2-1): EAGVAQSPRYKIIEKRQSVAFWCNPISGHATLYWYQQILGQGPKLLIQFQNNGVVDDSQLPKDRFSAERLKGVDSTLKIQPAKLEDSAVYLCASSFWITSGSYNEQFFGPGTRLTVL.

The V and J genes are TRBV4-1 and TRBJ2-7; 9 bases agree with TRBD1. This CDR3 spans 14 amino acids. The V gene's germline CDR1 is MGHRA and CDR2 YSYEKL. V trimming: 3 bases; J trimming: 4 bases; junction bases outside the gene matches: 4. The CDR3 sequence: CASSHRQGVYEQYF. The CDR3 DNA reads as TGCGCCAGCAGCCACCGACAGGGGGTTTACGAGCAGTACTTC.

This clonotype was seen a few times. The chain is built from TRBV29-1 and TRBJ2-1; TRBD1 matches at 8 bases. CDR3 length: 13 residues. With V trimmed by 7 bases and J by 6 bases, 8 bases remained unmatched. In germline, CDR1 is SQVTM, CDR2 ANQGSEA. The CDR3 loop reads CSGRGQGGNEQFF. The DNA for the CDR3 is TGCAGCGGCCGAGGACAGGGAGGCAATGAGCAGTTCTTC.

There are many counts of this clonotype. The chain employs TRBV7-9 and TRBJ2-1, with D uncertain. With 7 bases removed from V and 0 bases from J, the gap between germline ends came to 10 bases. The CDR3 covers 14 residues. Germline-derived CDR1 and CDR2 are SEHNR and FQNEAQ (reference sequence). In nucleotides, the CDR3 is TGTGCCAGCAAGCCAGTAGGCTCCTACAATGAGCAGTTCTTC. This gives the protein CASKPVGSYNEQFF.

This clonotype occurred a few times. This chain uses TRBV2 with TRBJ2-2, with a possible D match to TRBD1 (6 bases). CDR3 length equals 13 residues. Germline-derived CDR1 and CDR2 are SNHLY and FYNNEI. The germline V and J ends were trimmed by 7 bases and 1 base, with 7 bases remaining between them. CDR3 in DNA: TGTGCCAGCACGGGACAGAACACCGGGGAGCTGTTTTTT. This codes for CASTGQNTGELFF.

In its sample, this clonotype was seen many times. The V call is TRBV3-1, the J call TRBJ1-1, with D unresolved. The V end lost 2 bases, the J end lost 1 base, and 8 bases lay between the germline ends. From germline, CDR1 is LGHDT and CDR2 YNNKEL (reference sequence). This CDR3 is 14 amino acids long. The CDR3 loop reads CASSQTLRNTEAFF. In nucleotides, the CDR3 is TGTGCCAGCAGCCAAACGCTGAGGAACACTGAAGCTTTCTTT.

This clonotype has just a few counts. This rearrangement joins TRBV5-6 to TRBJ1-2; D perhaps matches TRBD1 (5 bases). V gave up 4 bases and J gave up 8 bases, with 24 bases separating them. The CDR3 is 16 amino acids. Per germline, CDR1 SGHDT and CDR2 YYEEEE. The CDR3 here is CASSLLPSGQPRGYTF. The CDR3 DNA is TGTGCCAGCAGCCTCCTACCTTCAGGACAACCCAGAGGCTACACCTTC.

This clonotype was recorded at least ten times. This rearrangement joins TRBV20-1 to TRBJ1-4; D unclear. This CDR3 is 16 amino acids long. Between the trimmed V and J ends, which lost 3 bases and 0 bases, there was a span of 14 bases. Germline values: CDR1 DFQATT, CDR2 SNEGSKA (reference sequence). The CDR3 DNA is TGCAGTGCTAGTTCCGGGAACTCTGCAACTAATGAAAAACTGTTTTTT. Its protein is CSASSGNSATNEKLFF.

V and J are TRBV11-3 and TRBJ2-2, with TRBD2 matching over 11 bases. Trimming removed 5 bases from V and 5 bases from J; junction bases left unmatched: 10. Germline V lookup: CDR1 SGHNT, CDR2 YENEEA. The CDR3 runs 17 residues. The CDR3 loop is CASSQRLAGGRTGELFF. CDR3 DNA: TGTGCCAGCAGCCAAAGGCTAGCGGGAGGAAGAACCGGGGAGCTGTTTTTT.

This clonotype was detected ten times or more. This chain's CDR3 is CSVLSGQGSGNTIYF. In DNA form, the CDR3 reads TGCAGCGTACTCAGCGGACAGGGCTCTGGAAACACCATATATTTT. The rearrangement joins TRBV29-1 to TRBJ1-3, with 8 bases matching TRBD1. The germline V gene has CDR1 SQVTM and CDR2 ANQGSEA. The CDR3 spans 15 residues. Trimming took 6 bases from V and 0 from J; bases not matched to a gene: 7.

The J gene is TRBJ1-1, the V gene TRBV30; TRBD1 might be the D (5 bases). The CDR3 is made up of 13 amino acids. Germline V gene lookup returns CDR1 GTSNPN and CDR2 SVGIG (reference sequence). V lost 3 bases, J lost 5 bases, and 13 bases lay in between. CDR3 protein: CAWSRRAGTEAFF. CDR3 sequence (DNA): TGTGCCTGGAGCAGAAGGGCAGGGACTGAAGCTTTCTTT. Drawing the rest from reference TRBV30 and TRBJ1-1, the complete variable domain is SQTIHQWPATLVQPVGSPLSLECTVEGTSNPNLYWYRQAAGRGLQLLFYSVGIGQISSEVPQNLSASRPQDRQFILSSKKLLLSDSGFYLCAWSRRAGTEAFFGQGTRLTVV.

V and J are TRBV2 and TRBJ2-2; perhaps TRBD1 as D (5 bases). Between the trimmed V and J ends, which lost 3 bases and 1 base, there was a span of 12 bases. Germline assignment: CDR1 SNHLY and CDR2 FYNNEI. The CDR3 is 16 amino acids. The CDR3 sequence: CASSDGIGQNTGELFF. In DNA form, the CDR3 reads TGTGCCAGCAGTGATGGGATAGGACAGAACACCGGGGAGCTGTTTTTT.

Concerning this clonotype: Compared with germline, one end of the junction differs, possibly owing to a read error. The chain joins TRBV18 to TRBJ2-1; 9 nucleotides line up with TRBD2. Germline V gene sequence: CDR1 KGHSH, CDR2 LQKENI. CDR3 length: 13 residues. DNA for the CDR3: TGTACCAGCTCACCGGGACTAGCCAATGAGCAGTTCTTC. It specifies CTSSPGLANEQFF.

The V and J genes are TRBV4-2 and TRBJ1-1; TRBD1 might be the D (5 bases). Germline-derived CDR1 and CDR2 are LGHNA and YNFKEQ. This CDR3 has 15 residues. Trimming pared 5 bases from V and 4 bases from J, leaving 17 bases between. The CDR3 bases are TGTGCCAGCAGCTCCTCGGGGGAAAGGACCACTGAAGCTTTCTTT. Encoded protein: CASSSSGERTTEAFF.

The V gene is TRBV7-8, the J gene TRBJ2-2, with D hard to call. The CDR3 runs to 15 residues. Trimming stripped 5 bases from V and 6 bases from J, with 16 bases between. CDR1 and CDR2 from the germline V gene are SGHVS and FQNEAQ. The CDR3 DNA reads TGTGCCAGCAGCCCGTTTGTAGGGTCCTCCGGGGAGCTGTTTTTT. Its translation is CASSPFVGSSGELFF.

There are a few counts of this clonotype. J is TRBJ1-5 and V is TRBV20-1, with 10 bases lining up with TRBD1. The length of the CDR3 is 16 residues. V lost 5 bases, J lost 0 bases, and 7 bases stayed unmatched. The germline V gene has CDR1 DFQATT and CDR2 SNEGSKA (reference sequence). The CDR3 DNA follows: TGCAGTGCTTCAGGACAGGGGGTTCATAGCAATCAGCCCCAGCATTTT. This sequence encodes CSASGQGVHSNQPQHF.

This clonotype came up a few times. The chain is built from TRBV15 and TRBJ1-5, with a tentative D call TRBD1 (5 bases). The CDR3 length is 13 residues. Germline values: CDR1 LNHNV, CDR2 YYDKDF (reference sequence). Deletions cut 7 bases from V and 2 bases from J, with 9 bases between. The CDR3 region is CATTAGGNQPQHF. CDR3 bases: TGTGCCACCACCGCGGGGGGCAATCAGCCCCAGCATTTT.

This clonotype has more than one count but fewer than ten. The chain recombines TRBV20-1 with TRBJ2-7; 10 nucleotides match TRBD2. There are 15 residues in the CDR3. From germline, CDR1 is DFQATT and CDR2 SNEGSKA (reference sequence). V lost 6 bases, J lost 0 bases, and 8 bases stayed unmatched. The CDR3 region has the DNA TGCAGTGCCAGAACCGCTAGCGGGAGCTCCTACGAGCAGTACTTC. It yields the protein CSARTASGSSYEQYF.

This clonotype was found many times. The chain is built from TRBV11-2 and TRBJ2-2; D perhaps matches TRBD2 (5 bases). Trimming removed 1 base from V and 0 bases from J, with 15 bases in between. This CDR3 contains 18 residues. Germline loops: CDR1 SGHAT, CDR2 FQNNGV. The CDR3: CASSLGGRRGPNTGELFF. In DNA form, the CDR3 reads TGTGCCAGCAGCTTAGGTGGTAGACGAGGGCCGAACACCGGGGAGCTGTTTTTT.

This clonotype came up once. A junction boundary mismatches the germline segment, possibly from a read error. V gene TRBV6-2 or TRBV6-3 combines with J gene TRBJ2-3; 8 bases agree with TRBD2. CDR1 is MNHEY, CDR2 SVGEGT, per germline. The CDR3 is 15 residues long. Here the CDR3 reads CAISEFRGGSDTQYF. CDR3 coding DNA: TGTGCCATCAGTGAGTTTCGGGGGGGCTCAGATACGCAGTATTTT.

Only a few counts were recorded for this clonotype. J is TRBJ2-1 and V is TRBV7-3, with 12 bases identical to TRBD2. Germline CDR1 and CDR2: SGHTA and FQGTGA. The CDR3 runs 17 residues. With V trimmed by 4 bases and J by 1 base, 5 bases remained unmatched. CDR3 loop: CASSSTLAGGSYNEQFF. CDR3 coding DNA: TGTGCCAGCAGCTCCACACTAGCGGGAGGATCCTACAATGAGCAGTTCTTC.

On this clonotype: A much bigger clone sits one base away, suggesting this may be a read error. The gene calls are TRBV12-3 or TRBV12-4 and TRBJ2-1; 10 bases agree with TRBD2. This CDR3 has 16 residues. With V trimmed by 0 bases and J by 6 bases, 5 bases remained unmatched. CDR3 amino acids: CASSLALLAGRNEQFF. DNA for the CDR3: TGTGCCAGCAGTTTAGCTTTACTAGCGGGGCGCAATGAGCAGTTCTTC.

V and J are TRBV10-3 and TRBJ2-3, with D perhaps TRBD2 (6 bases). Germline loops: CDR1 ENHRY, CDR2 SYGVKD. V was cut by 10 bases and J by 2 bases, with 16 bases left in between. The CDR3 is made up of 14 amino acids. The CDR3 loop is CASGDLVDTDTQYF. DNA of the CDR3: TGTGCCAGCGGGGACTTAGTAGACACAGATACGCAGTATTTT.

This CDR3 is CASSQGGMTSSGNTIYF. CDR3 coding DNA: TGTGCCAGCAGCCAAGGCGGAATGACAAGCTCTGGAAACACCATATATTTT. V and J are TRBV3-1 and TRBJ1-3; no clear D. Trimming left V 1 base short and J 0 bases short, with 13 bases between. From germline, CDR1 is LGHDT and CDR2 YNNKEL (reference sequence). The CDR3 loop spans 17 amino acids.

This clonotype was counted between two and nine times. The rearrangement uses TRBV27 and TRBJ2-3; TRBD2 agrees at 11 bases. CDR1 is MNHEY, CDR2 SMNVEV, per germline (reference sequence). This CDR3 is built from 15 residues. The J segment lost 3 bases and the V segment lost 5 bases, leaving 4 bases of the junction unmatched. The CDR3 here is CASSQASGRTDTQYF. CDR3 in DNA: TGTGCCAGCAGTCAGGCTAGCGGGAGGACAGATACGCAGTATTTT.